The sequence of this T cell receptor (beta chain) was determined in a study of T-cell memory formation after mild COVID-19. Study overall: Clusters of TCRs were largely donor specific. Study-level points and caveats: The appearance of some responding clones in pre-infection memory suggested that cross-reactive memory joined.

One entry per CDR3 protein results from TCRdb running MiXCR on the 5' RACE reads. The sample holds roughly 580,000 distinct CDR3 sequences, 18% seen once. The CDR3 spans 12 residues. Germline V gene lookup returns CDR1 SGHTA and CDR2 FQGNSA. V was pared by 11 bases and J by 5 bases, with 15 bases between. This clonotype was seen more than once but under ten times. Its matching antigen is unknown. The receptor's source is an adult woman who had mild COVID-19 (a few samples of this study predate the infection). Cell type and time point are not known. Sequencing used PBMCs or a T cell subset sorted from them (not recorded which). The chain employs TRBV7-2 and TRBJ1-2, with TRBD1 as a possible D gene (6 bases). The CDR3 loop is CALVRGAYGYTF. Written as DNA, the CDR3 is TGTGCCCTTGTTAGGGGGGCTTATGGCTACACCTTC.